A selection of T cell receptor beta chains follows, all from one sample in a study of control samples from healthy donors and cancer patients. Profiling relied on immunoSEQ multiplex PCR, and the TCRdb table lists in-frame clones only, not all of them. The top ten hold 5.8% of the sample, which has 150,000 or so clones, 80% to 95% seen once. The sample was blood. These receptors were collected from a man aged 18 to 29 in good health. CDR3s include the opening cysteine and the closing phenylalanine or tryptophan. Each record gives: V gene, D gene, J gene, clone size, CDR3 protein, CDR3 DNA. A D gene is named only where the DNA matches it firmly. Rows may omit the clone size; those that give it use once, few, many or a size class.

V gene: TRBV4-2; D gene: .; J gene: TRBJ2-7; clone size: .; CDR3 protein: CASSGIGGVVYEQYF; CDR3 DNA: TGTGCCAGCAGCGGAATTGGGGGAGTCGTGTACGAGCAGTACTTC
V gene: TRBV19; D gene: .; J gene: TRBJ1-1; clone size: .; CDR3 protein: CASSIGWARSTEAFF; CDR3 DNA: TGTGCCAGTAGTATAGGGTGGGCCAGGAGCACTGAAGCTTTCTTT
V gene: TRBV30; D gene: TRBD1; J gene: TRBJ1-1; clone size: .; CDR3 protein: CAWRTDRDTEAFF; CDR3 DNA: TGTGCCTGGAGGACCGACAGGGACACTGAAGCTTTCTTT
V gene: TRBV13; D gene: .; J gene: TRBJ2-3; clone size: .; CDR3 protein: CASSPPRGEEVPDTQYF; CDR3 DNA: TGTGCCAGCAGCCCCCCCCGCGGGGAGGAAGTCCCAGATACGCAGTATTTT
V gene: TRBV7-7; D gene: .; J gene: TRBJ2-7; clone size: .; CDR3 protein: CASSLGRGSYEQYF; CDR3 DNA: TGTGCTAGCAGCTTAGGACGGGGATCCTACGAGCAGTACTTC
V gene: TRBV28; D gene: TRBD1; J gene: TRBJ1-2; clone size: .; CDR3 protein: CASGNPGQGTYGYTF; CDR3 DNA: TGTGCCAGCGGAAACCCGGGACAGGGGACCTATGGCTACACCTTC
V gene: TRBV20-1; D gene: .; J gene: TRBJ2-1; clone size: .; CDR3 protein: CSARVNEQFF; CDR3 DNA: TGCAGTGCTAGGGTAAATGAGCAGTTCTTC
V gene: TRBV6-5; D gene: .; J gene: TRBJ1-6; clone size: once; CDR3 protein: CASSYGGVSYNSPLHF; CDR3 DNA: TGTGCCAGCAGTTACGGGGGGGTCTCCTATAATTCACCCCTCCACTTT
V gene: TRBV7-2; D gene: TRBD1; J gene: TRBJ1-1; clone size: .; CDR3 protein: CASSPRQGRFTEAFF; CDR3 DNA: TGTGCCAGCAGCCCTCGACAGGGGAGGTTCACTGAAGCTTTCTTT
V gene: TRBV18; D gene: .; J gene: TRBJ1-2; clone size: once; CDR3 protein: CASSPDRGQHGYTF; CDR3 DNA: TGTGCCAGCTCACCAGATCGGGGGCAGCATGGCTACACCTTC
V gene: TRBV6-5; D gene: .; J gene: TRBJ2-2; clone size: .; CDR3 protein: CASGTGELFF; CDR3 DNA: TGTGCCAGCGGAACCGGGGAGCTGTTTTTT
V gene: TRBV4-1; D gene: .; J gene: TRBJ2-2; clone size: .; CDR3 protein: CASSPLVTIANTGELFF; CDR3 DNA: TGCGCCAGCAGCCCCCTAGTGACTATCGCGAACACCGGGGAGCTGTTTTTT
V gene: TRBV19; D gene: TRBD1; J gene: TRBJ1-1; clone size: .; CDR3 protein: CASSHFDRGGRNTEAFF; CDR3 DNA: TGTGCCAGTAGCCACTTCGACAGGGGCGGTAGGAACACTGAAGCTTTCTTT
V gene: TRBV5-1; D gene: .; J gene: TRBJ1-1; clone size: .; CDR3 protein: CASSRDGWNTEAFF; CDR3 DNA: TGCGCCAGCAGTCGGGACGGATGGAACACTGAAGCTTTCTTT
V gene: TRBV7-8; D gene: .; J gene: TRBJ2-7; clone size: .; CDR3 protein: CASTPVGGGYEQYF; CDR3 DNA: TGTGCCAGCACCCCTGTCGGGGGAGGCTACGAGCAGTACTTC
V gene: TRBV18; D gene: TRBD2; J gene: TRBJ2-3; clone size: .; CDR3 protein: CASSPNGRGTDTQYF; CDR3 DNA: TGTGCCAGCTCACCTAATGGGAGGGGCACAGATACGCAGTATTTT
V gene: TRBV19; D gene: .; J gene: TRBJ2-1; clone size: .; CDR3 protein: CASSPLSPRNEQFF; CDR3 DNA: TGTGCCAGTAGTCCCCTTAGCCCTAGGAATGAGCAGTTCTTC
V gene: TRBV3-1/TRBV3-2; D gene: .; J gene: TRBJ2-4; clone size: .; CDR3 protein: CATAECIPLQRKNIQYF; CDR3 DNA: TGTGCCACAGCTGAGTGCATCCCATTGCAAAGAAAAAACATTCAGTACTTC
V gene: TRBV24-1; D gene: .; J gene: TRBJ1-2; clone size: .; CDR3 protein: CATSDFETGVWGYTF; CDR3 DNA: TGTGCCACCAGTGATTTCGAGACTGGCGTTTGGGGCTACACCTTC
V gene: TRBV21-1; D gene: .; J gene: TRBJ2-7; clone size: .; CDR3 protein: CASSNLPHSREQIYEQYF; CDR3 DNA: TGTGCCAGCAGCAACCTCCCTCACAGTAGAGAACAGATCTACGAGCAGTACTTC
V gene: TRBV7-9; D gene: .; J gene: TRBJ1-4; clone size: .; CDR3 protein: CASSLDGQREKLFF; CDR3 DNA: TGTGCCAGCAGCTTAGACGGACAGCGTGAAAAACTGTTTTTT